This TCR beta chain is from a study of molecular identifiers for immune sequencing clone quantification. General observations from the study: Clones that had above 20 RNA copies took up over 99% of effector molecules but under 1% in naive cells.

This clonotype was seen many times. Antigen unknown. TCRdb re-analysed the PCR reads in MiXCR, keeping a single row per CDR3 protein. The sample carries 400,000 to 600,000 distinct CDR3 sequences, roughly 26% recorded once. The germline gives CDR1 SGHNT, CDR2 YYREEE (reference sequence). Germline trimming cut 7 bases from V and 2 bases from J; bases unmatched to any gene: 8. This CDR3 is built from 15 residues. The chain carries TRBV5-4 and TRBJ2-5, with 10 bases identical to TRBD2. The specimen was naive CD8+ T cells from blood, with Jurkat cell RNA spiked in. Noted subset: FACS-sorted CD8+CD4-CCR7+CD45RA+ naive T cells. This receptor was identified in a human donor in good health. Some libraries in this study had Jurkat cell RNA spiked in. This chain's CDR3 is CASRPSGGPQETQYF. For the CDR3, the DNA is TGTGCCAGCCGCCCTAGCGGGGGCCCTCAAGAGACCCAGTACTTC.